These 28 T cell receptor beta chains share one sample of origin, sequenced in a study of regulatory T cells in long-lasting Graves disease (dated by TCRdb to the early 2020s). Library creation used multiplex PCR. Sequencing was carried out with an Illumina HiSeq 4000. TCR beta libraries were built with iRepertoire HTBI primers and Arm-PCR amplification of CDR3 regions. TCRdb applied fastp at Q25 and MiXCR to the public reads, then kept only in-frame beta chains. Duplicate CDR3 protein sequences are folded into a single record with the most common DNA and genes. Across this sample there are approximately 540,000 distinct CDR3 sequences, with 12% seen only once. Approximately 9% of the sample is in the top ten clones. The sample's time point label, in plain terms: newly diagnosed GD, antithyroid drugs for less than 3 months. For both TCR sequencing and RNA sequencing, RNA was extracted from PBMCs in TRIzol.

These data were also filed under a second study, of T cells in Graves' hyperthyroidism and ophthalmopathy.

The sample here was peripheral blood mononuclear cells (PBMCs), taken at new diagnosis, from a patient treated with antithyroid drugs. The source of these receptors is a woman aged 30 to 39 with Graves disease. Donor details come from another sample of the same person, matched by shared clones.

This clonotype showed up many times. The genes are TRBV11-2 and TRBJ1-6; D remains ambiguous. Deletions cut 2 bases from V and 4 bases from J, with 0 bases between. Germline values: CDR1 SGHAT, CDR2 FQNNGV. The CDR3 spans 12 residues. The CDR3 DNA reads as TGTGCCAGCAGCTTATATAATTCACCCCTCCACTTT. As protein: CASSLYNSPLHF.

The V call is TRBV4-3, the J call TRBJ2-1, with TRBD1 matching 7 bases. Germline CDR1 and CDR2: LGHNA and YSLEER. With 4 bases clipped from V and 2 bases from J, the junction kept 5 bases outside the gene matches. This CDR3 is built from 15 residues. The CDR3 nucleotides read TGCGCCAGCAGCCCCGACAGGGCTGCCTACAATGAGCAGTTCTTC. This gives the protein CASSPDRAAYNEQFF.

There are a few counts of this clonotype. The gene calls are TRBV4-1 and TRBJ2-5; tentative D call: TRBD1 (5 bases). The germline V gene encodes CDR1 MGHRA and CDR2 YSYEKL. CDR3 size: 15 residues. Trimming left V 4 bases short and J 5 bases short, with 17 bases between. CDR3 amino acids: CASSLRQHPTETQYF. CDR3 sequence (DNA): TGCGCCAGCAGCCTTCGACAGCACCCGACGGAGACCCAGTACTTC.

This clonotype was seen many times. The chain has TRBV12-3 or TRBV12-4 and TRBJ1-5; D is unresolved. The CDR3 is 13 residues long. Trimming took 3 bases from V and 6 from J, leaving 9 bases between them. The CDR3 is CASSLASVQPQHF. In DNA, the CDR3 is TGTGCCAGCAGTTTGGCGTCTGTTCAGCCCCAGCATTTT.

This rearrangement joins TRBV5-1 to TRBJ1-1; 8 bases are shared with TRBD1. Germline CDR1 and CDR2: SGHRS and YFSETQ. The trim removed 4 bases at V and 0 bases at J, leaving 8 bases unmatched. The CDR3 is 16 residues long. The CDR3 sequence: CASSVRTGIMNTEAFF. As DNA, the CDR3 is TGCGCCAGCAGCGTCAGGACAGGGATCATGAACACTGAAGCTTTCTTT.

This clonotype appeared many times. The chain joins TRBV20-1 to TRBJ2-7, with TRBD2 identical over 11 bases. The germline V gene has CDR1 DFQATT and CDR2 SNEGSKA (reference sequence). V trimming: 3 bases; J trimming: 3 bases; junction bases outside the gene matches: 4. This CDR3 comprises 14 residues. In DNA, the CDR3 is TGCAGTGCTAGGCCGGGACTAGCGGACTACGAGCAGTACTTC. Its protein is CSARPGLADYEQYF.

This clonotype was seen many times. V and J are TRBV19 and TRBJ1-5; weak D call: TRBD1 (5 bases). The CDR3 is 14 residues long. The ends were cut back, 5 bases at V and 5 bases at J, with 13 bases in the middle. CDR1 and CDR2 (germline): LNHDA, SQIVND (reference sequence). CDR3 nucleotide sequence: TGTGCCAGTAGTCGCTCGCGAGGGGATCAGCCCCAGCATTTT. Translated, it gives CASSRSRGDQPQHF.

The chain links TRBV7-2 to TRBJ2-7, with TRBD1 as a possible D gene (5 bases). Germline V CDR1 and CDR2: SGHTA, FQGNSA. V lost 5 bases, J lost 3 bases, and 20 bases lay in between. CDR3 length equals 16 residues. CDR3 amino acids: CASSTYDRGFYYEQYF. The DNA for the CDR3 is TGTGCCAGCAGCACCTACGATAGGGGCTTTTACTACGAGCAGTACTTC.

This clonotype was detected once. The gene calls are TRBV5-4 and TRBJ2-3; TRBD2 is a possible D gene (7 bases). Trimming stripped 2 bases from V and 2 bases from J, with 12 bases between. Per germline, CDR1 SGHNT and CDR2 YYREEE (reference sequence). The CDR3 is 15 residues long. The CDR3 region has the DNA TGTGCCAGCAGCTTTAAGGGGGGGCCCACAGATACGCAGTATTTT. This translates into CASSFKGGPTDTQYF.

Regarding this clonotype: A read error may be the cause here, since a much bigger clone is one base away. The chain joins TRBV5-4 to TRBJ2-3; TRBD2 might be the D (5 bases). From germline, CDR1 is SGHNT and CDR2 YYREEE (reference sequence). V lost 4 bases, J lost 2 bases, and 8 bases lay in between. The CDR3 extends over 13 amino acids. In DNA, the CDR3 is TGTGCCAGCAGCACCGGGGTCACAGATACGCAGTATTTT. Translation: CASSTGVTDTQYF.

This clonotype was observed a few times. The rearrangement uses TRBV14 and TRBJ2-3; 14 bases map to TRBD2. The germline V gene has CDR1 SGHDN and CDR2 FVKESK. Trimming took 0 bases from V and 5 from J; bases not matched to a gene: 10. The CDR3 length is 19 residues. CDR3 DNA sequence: TGTGCCAGCAGCCAAGATCTCCGGACTAGCGGGAGGAGGATAGATACGCAGTATTTT. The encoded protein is CASSQDLRTSGRRIDTQYF.

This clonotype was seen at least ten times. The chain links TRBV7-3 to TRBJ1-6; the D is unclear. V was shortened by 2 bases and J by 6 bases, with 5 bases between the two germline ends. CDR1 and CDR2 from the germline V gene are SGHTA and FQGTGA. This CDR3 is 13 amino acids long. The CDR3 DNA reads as TGTGCCAGCAGCTTACAGGCTAATTCACCCCTCCACTTT. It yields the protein CASSLQANSPLHF.

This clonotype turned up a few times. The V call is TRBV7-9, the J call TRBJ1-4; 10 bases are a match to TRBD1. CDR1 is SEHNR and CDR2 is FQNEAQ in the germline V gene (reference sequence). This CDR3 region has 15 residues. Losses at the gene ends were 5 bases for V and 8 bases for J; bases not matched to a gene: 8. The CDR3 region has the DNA TGTGCCAGCAGCCCTGCTGGGACAGGGGAGGAAAAACTGTTTTTT. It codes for CASSPAGTGEEKLFF. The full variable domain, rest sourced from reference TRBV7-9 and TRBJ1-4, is DTGVSQNPRHKITKRGQNVTFRCDPISEHNRLYWYRQTLGQGPEFLTYFQNEAQLEKSRLLSDRFSAERPKGSFSTLEIQRTEQGDSAMYLCASSPAGTGEEKLFFGSGTQLSVL.

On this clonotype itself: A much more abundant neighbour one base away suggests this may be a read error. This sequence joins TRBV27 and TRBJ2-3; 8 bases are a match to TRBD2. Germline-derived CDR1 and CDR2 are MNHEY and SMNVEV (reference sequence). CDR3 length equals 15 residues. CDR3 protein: CASGGGGRRTDAQYF. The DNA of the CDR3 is TGTGCCAGCGGGGGCGGCGGGAGGCGCACAGATGCGCAGTATTTT.

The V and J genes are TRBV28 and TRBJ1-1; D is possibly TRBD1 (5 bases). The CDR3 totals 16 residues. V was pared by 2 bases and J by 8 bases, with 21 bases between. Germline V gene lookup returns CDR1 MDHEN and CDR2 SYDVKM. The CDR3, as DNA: TGTGCCAGCAGTTTAATCTTGGGGCCTCGCGCCTACGAAGCTTTCTTT. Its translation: CASSLILGPRAYEAFF.

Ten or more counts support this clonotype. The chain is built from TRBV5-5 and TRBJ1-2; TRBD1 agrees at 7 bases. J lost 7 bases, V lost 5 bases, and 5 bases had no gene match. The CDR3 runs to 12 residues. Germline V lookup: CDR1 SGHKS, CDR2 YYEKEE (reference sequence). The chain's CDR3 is CASRTGTLGYTF. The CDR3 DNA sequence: TGTGCCAGCAGGACAGGGACGCTTGGCTACACCTTC.

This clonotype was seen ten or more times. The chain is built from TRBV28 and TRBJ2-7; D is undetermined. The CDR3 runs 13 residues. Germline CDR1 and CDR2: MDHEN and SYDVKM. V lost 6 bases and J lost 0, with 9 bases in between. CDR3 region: CASRTWSSYEQYF. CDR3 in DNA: TGTGCCAGCAGAACTTGGAGCTCCTACGAGCAGTACTTC. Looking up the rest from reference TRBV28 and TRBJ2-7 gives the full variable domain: DVKVTQSSRYLVKRTGEKVFLECVQDMDHENMFWYRQDPGLGLRLIYFSYDVKMKEKGDIPEGYSVSREKKERFSLILESASTNQTSMYLCASRTWSSYEQYFGPGTRLTVT.

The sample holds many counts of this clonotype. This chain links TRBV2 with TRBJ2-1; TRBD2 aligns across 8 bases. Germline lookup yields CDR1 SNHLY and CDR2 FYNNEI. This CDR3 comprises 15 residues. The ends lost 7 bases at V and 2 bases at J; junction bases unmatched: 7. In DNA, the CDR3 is TGTGCCAGCATTACAACTAGCGGTACCTACAATGAGCAGTTCTTC. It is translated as CASITTSGTYNEQFF. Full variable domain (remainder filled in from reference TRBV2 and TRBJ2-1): EPEVTQTPSHQVTQMGQEVILRCVPISNHLYFYWYRQILGQKVEFLVSFYNNEISEKSEIFDDQFSVERPDGSNFTLKIRSTKLEDSAMYFCASITTSGTYNEQFFGPGTRLTVL.

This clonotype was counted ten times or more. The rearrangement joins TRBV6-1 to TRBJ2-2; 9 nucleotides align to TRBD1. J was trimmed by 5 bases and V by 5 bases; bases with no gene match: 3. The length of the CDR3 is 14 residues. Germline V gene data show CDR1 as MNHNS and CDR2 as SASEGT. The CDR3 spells CASSRTGETGELFF. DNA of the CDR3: TGTGCCAGCAGTCGGACAGGGGAAACCGGGGAGCTGTTTTTT.

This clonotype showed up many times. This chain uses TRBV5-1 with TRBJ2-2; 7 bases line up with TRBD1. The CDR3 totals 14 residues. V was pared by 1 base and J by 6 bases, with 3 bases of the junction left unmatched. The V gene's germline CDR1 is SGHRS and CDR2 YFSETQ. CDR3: CASSLTGDPGELFF. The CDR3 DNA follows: TGCGCCAGCAGCTTGACAGGGGACCCCGGGGAGCTGTTTTTT.

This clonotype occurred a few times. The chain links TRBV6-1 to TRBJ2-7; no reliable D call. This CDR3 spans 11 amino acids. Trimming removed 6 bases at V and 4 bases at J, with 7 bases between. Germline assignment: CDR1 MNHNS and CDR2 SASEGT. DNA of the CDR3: TGTGCCAGCAGCGACCAGTACGAGCAGTACTTC. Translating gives CASSDQYEQYF.

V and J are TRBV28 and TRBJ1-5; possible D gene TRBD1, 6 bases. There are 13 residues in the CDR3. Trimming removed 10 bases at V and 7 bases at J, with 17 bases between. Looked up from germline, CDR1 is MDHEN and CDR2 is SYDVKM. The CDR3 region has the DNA TGTGCCACCACAACAGGGTGGGGACAGCCCCAGCATTTT. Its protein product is CATTTGWGQPQHF.

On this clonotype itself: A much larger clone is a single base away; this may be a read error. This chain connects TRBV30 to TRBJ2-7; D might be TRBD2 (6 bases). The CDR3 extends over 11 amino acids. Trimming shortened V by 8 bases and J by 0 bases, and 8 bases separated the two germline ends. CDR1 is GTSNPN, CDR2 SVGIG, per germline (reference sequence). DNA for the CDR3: TGTGCCGGGGGGATCTCCTACGAGCAGTACTTC. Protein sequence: CAGGISYEQYF.

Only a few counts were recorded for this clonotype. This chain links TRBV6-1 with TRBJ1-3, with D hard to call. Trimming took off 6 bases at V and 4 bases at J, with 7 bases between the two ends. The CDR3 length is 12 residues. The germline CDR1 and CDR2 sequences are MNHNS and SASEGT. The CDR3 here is CASSQRGNTIYF. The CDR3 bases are TGTGCCAGCAGCCAACGAGGAAACACCATATATTTT.

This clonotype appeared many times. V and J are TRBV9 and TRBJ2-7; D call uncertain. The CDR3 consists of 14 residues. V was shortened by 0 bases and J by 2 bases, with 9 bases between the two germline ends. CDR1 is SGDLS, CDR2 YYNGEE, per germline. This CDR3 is CASSVESGAYEQYF. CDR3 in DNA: TGTGCCAGCAGCGTAGAGTCGGGTGCCTACGAGCAGTACTTC.

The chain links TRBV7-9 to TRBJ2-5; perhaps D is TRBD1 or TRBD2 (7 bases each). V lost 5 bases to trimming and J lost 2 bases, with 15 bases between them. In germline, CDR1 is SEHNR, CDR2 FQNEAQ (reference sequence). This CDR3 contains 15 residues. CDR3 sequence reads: CASSAGGEYQETQYF. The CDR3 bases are TGTGCCAGCAGCGCAGGGGGGGAATATCAAGAGACCCAGTACTTC. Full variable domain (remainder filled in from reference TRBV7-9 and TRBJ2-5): DTGVSQNPRHKITKRGQNVTFRCDPISEHNRLYWYRQTLGQGPEFLTYFQNEAQLEKSRLLSDRFSAERPKGSFSTLEIQRTEQGDSAMYLCASSAGGEYQETQYFGPGTRLLVL.

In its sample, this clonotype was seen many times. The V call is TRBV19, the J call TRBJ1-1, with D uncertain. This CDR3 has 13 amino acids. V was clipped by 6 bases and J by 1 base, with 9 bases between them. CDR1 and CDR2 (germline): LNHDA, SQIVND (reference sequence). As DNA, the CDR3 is TGTGCCAGTAGAAGACACGGGAACACTGAAGCTTTCTTT. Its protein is CASRRHGNTEAFF.

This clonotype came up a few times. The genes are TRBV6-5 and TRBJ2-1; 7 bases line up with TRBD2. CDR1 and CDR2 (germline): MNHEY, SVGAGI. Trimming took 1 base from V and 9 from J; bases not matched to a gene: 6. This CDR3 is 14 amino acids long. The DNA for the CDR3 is TGTGCCAGCAGTTACTTTGGGTGGGAGGGTGAGCAGTTCTTC. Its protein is CASSYFGWEGEQFF.